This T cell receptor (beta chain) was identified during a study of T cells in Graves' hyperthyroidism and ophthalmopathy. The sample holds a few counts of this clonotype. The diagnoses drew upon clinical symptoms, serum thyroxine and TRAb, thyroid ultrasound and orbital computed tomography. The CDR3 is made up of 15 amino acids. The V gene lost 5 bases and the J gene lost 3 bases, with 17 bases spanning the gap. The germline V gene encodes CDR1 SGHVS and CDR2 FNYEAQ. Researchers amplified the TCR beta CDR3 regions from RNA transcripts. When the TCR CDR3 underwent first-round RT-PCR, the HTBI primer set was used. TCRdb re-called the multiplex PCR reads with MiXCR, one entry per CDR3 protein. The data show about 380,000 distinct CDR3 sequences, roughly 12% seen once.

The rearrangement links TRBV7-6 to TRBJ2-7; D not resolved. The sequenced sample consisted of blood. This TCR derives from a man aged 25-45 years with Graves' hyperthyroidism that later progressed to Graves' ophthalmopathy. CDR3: CASSPAAGAFYEQYF. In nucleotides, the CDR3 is TGTGCCAGCAGCCCAGCTGCTGGCGCCTTCTACGAGCAGTACTTC.